Sequencing of this TCR beta chain was carried out in a study of blood T cell repertoires in COVID-19 (TCRdb year 2020). Describing the broader study: Samples from collaborators originated in the United States, Italy and Spain and spanned both the acute and convalescent phases of COVID-19. Deeply sampled blood TCRbeta repertoires from subjects exposed to, actively infected with, or recovered from COVID-19 were included in the dataset. Where available, HLA class I and class II types were obtained from metadata supplied by the sample provider rather than from assay-based typing. The prospective study material was composed of cDNA or gDNA derived from T cells, B-cell-depleted T cells, or PBMCs. A de-identified subject ID, COVID-19 status, age in years and sex were almost always included in the sample metadata. The repertoires were released in a freely available public database intended as a resource for research on the immune response to SARS-CoV-2. The samples were drawn from two sources: the first 160 participants of the ongoing ImmuneRACE study, and 950 to 1,500 subjects contributed by 6 global collaborators.

The immunoSEQ Assay, a bias-controlled multiplex PCR, was used to amplify TCRbeta CDR3 regions from genomic DNA. Per the authors' processing: Within the assay, amplification of reference gene primers was used to estimate how many nucleated cells each sample contained. To quantify the absolute abundance of each unique TCRbeta CDR3 rearrangement, sequence reads were collapsed and filtered. For each sample, productive Simpson clonality was calculated as the square root of Simpson's diversity index across productive rearrangements. The clones in this table, taken by TCRdb from immuneACCESS, are in-frame only. Not every clone is retained; where verified, under half of the shortfall comes from an unresolved V gene, and the cause of the rest is unknown. V and J calls and clone size are given by that table; D and trimming were obtained from the DNA. The sample table lists 70,000 to 85,000 clones, approximately 78% of them with a count of one. The ten largest account for about a fifth of the sample.

The collaborating institutions used their own protocols to collect whole blood in K2EDTA tubes. For TCRbeta analysis, collaborators shipped samples in one of three forms: frozen whole blood, isolated PBMCs, or DNA extracted from either of those sample types. From its cysteine to its phenylalanine, the CDR3 spans 15 amino acids. Kept here is only the CDR3 DNA, which spans 45 bases and is read in frame from base 1. The germline V end is reduced by 7 bases and the J end by 3 bases; junction bases left unmatched: 10. In the germline V gene, CDR1 corresponds to SNHLY and CDR2 to FYNNEI. This clone has just a few counts. It has no known antigen specificity. No much larger clone is present one base from it, and per-base qualities are unavailable. Paper-wide results and their limitations: The quantity of clinical and demographic metadata differed by source and by participant and was supplied without curation.

The sequenced sample was peripheral blood. The sequence is built from TRBV2 and TRBJ2-7; the central 9 bases match TRBD2. The receptor was derived from a human donor in a cohort sampled during active COVID-19. This receptor carries the CDR3 CASNPRGGWDYEQYF. The nucleotide sequence reads as follows: TGTGCCAGCAACCCGCGGGGGGGGTGGGACTACGAGCAGTACTTC.